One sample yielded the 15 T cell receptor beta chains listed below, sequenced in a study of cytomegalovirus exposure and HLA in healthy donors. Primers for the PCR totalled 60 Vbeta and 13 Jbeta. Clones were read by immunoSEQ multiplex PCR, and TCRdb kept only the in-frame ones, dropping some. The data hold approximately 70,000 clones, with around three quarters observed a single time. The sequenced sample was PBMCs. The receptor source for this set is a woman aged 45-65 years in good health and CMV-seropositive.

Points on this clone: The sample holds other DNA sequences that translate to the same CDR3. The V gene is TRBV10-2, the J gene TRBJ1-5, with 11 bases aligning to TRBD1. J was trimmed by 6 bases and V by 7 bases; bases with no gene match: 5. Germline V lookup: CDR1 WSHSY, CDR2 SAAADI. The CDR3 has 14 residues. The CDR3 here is CASTGQGASQPQHF. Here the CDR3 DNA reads TGCGCCAGCACCGGACAGGGGGCGAGTCAGCCCCAGCATTTT.

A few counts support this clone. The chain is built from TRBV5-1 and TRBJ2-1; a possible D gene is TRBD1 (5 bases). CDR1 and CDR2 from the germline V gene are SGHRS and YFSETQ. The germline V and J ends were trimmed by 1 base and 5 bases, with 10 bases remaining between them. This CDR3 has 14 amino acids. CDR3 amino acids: CASSLPREDNEQFF. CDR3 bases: TGCGCCAGCAGCTTGCCCAGGGAAGACAATGAGCAGTTCTTC.

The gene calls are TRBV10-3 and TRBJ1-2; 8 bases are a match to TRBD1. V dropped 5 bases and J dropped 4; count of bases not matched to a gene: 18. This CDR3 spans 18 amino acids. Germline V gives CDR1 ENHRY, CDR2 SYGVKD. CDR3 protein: CAISRTGQGSLNSYGYTF. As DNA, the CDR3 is TGTGCCATCAGTCGAACCGGACAGGGATCCCTCAACTCCTATGGCTACACCTTC.

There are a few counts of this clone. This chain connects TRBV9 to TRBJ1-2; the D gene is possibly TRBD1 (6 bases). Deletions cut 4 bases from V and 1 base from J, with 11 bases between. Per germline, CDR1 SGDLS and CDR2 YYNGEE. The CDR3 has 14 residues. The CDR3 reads CASSIRQDNYGYTF. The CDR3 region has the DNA TGTGCCAGCAGCATTAGACAGGATAACTATGGCTACACCTTC.

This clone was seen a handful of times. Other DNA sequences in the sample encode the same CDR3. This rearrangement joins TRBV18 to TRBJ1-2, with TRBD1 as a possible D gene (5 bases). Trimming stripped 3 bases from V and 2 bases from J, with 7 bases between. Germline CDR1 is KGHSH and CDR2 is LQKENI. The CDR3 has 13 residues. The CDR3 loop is CASSPTDNYGYTF. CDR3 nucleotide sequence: TGTGCCAGCTCACCGACAGACAACTATGGCTACACCTTC.

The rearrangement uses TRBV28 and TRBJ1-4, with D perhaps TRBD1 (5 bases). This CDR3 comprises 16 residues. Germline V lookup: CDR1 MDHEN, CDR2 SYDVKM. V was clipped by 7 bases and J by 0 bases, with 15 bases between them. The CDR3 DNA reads TGTGCCAGCACGGCGGCAGGGCACGCAACTAATGAAAAACTGTTTTTT. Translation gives CASTAAGHATNEKLFF.

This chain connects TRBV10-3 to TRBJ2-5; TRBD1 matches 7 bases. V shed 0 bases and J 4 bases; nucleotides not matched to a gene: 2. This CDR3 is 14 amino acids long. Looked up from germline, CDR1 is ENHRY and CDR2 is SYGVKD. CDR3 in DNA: TGTGCCATCAGTGAGTCAAGGGGGCCAGAGACCCAGTACTTC. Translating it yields CAISESRGPETQYF.

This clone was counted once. CDR3 DNA sequence: TGTGCCAGCAGCCGGGATCCGAGCGGGAGTGGCGGGGAGCTGTTTTTT. Translated, it gives CASSRDPSGSGGELFF. The genes are TRBV4-2 and TRBJ2-2; 8 nucleotides agree with TRBD2. V lost 4 bases and J lost 7; bases outside the gene matches: 11. CDR3 length: 16 residues. CDR1 and CDR2 from the germline V gene are LGHNA and YNFKEQ.

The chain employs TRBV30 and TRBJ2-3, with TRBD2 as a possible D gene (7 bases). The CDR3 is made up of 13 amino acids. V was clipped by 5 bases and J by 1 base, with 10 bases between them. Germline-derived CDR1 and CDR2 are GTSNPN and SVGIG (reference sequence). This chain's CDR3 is CAWSGGRTDTQYF. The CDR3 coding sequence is TGTGCCTGGTCGGGGGGCCGCACAGATACGCAGTATTTT.

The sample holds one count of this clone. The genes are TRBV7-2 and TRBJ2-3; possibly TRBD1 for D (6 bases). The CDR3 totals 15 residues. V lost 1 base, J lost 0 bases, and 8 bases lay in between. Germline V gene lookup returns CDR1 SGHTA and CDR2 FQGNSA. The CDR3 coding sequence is TGTGCCAGCAGCTTAGGGACAGCCAGCACAGATACGCAGTATTTT. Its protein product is CASSLGTASTDTQYF.

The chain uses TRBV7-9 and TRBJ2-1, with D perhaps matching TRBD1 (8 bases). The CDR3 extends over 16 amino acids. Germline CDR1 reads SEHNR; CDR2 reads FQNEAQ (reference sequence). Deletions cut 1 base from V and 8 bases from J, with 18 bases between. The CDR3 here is CASSLGGGDRGDEQFF. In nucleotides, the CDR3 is TGTGCCAGCAGCTTAGGGGGGGGCGACAGGGGTGATGAGCAGTTCTTC.

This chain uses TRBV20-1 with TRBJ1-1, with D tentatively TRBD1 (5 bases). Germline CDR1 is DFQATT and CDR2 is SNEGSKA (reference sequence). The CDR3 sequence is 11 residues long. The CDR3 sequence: CSAGGNTEAFF. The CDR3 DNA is TGCAGCGCCGGGGGGAACACTGAAGCTTTCTTT.

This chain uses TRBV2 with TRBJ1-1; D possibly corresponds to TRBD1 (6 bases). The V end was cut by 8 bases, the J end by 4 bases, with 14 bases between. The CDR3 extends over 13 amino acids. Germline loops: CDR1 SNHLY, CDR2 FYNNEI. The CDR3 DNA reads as TGTGCCAGCCCTCAGGGGTCGGGCACTGAAGCTTTCTTT. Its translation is CASPQGSGTEAFF.

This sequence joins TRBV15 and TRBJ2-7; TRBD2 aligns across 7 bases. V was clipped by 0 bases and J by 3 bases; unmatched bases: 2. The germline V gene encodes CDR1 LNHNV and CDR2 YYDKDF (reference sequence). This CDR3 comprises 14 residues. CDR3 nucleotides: TGTGCCACCAGCAGAGATACGGGGGGCTACGAGCAGTACTTC. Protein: CATSRDTGGYEQYF.

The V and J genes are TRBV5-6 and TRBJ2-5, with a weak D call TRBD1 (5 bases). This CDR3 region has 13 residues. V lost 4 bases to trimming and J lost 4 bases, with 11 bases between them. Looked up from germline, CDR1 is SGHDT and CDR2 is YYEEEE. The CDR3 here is CASSADMGETQYF. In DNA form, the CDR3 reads TGTGCCAGCAGCGCGGACATGGGAGAGACCCAGTACTTC. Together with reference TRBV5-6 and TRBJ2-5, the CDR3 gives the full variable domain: DAGVTQSPTHLIKTRGQQVTLRCSPKSGHDTVSWYQQALGQGPQFIFQYYEEEERQRGNFPDRFSGHQFPNYSSELNVNALLLGDSALYLCASSADMGETQYFGPGTRLLVL.